This is a list of T cell receptor beta chains from one sample in a study of T cell responses to AZD1222 COVID-19 vaccine. Sequencing was performed with immunoSEQ multiplex PCR; in TCRdb, only in-frame clones are kept and a portion is missing. The repertoire includes around 200,000 clones, approximately 94% of them detected once, and roughly 1.7% sits in the top ten. This sample comprised peripheral blood, obtained 28 days after the second AZD1222 dose. Source of these receptors: an adult who received the AZD1222 COVID-19 vaccine. Both conserved end residues are part of each CDR3. The D gene is left open where the match is weak. Clone size appears in some rows only: once, few, many, or a class for an expanded clone.

abundance	v_gene	j_gene	d_gene	CDR3aa	CDR3nt
.	TRBV28	TRBJ1-2	.	CASSPPGRTPGGYTF	TGTGCCAGCAGTCCACCGGGACGCACCCCGGGAGGCTACACCTTC
.	TRBV6-5	TRBJ2-7	TRBD1	CASRDRAPSYEQYF	TGTGCCAGCAGGGACAGGGCTCCCTCCTACGAGCAGTACTTC
.	TRBV12-3/TRBV12-4	TRBJ2-1	.	CASTNQGDPQFF	TGTGCCAGCACCAATCAAGGGGACCCGCAGTTCTTC
.	TRBV12-3/TRBV12-4	TRBJ1-1	.	CASSWTVNTEAFF	TGTGCCAGCAGTTGGACAGTGAACACTGAAGCTTTCTTT
.	TRBV10-3	TRBJ1-2	.	CAISESTGRDYGYTF	TGTGCCATCAGTGAGTCGACAGGACGAGACTATGGCTACACCTTC
.	TRBV20-1	TRBJ1-1	.	CSASFGKHTEAFF	TGCAGTGCTAGTTTTGGAAAGCACACTGAAGCTTTCTTT
.	TRBV19	TRBJ1-1	.	CASSIWQTNTEAFF	TGTGCCAGTAGTATATGGCAGACGAACACTGAAGCTTTCTTT
.	TRBV9	TRBJ2-3	.	CASSSRGADLSTDTQYF	TGTGCCAGCAGCTCCCGGGGAGCGGATTTGAGCACAGATACGCAGTATTTT
.	TRBV2	TRBJ1-4	TRBD1	CATRGRGEKLFF	TGTGCCACCAGGGGGCGCGGTGAAAAACTGTTTTTT
.	TRBV15	TRBJ1-2	.	CATSRDADLGYGYTF	TGTGCCACCAGCAGAGATGCAGACTTGGGCTATGGCTACACCTTC
.	TRBV24-1	TRBJ1-2	.	CATSETSTYGYTF	TGTGCCACCAGTGAGACCAGTACCTATGGCTACACCTTC
.	TRBV3-1/TRBV3-2	TRBJ2-7	TRBD2	CASSQTGTSGTYYEQYF	TGTGCCAGCAGCCAAACCGGGACTAGCGGGACATACTACGAGCAGTACTTC
.	TRBV11-2	TRBJ2-1	.	CASSLGLVVVAYNEQFF	TGTGCCAGCAGCTTGGGATTAGTTGTAGTCGCCTACAATGAGCAGTTCTTC
.	TRBV5-1	TRBJ1-3	.	CASSLTEFGNTIYF	TGCGCCAGCAGCTTGACCGAATTCGGAAACACCATATATTTT
.	TRBV5-6	TRBJ2-1	TRBD1	CACHRDRLYNEQFF	TGTGCCTGCCACCGGGACAGACTCTACAATGAGCAGTTCTTC
.	TRBV19	TRBJ1-6	TRBD1	CASSIRGQASPLHF	TGTGCCAGTAGTATCCGAGGACAGGCTTCACCCCTCCACTTT
once	TRBV25-1	TRBJ2-3	.	CASSASAGTDTQYF	TGTGCCAGCAGTGCCTCGGCAGGCACAGATACGCAGTATTTT
.	TRBV3-1/TRBV3-2	TRBJ1-2	TRBD1	CASSRRDRGNYGYTF	TGTGCCAGCAGCCGACGGGACAGGGGAAACTATGGCTACACCTTC
.	TRBV7-9	TRBJ1-1	.	CASSSQGRTEAFF	TGTGCCAGCAGCTCGCAGGGGCGCACTGAAGCTTTCTTT
.	TRBV27	TRBJ1-5	.	CASSLTGFNQPQHF	TGTGCCAGCAGCCTCACAGGGTTCAATCAGCCCCAGCATTTT
.	TRBV5-1	TRBJ1-2	.	CASSLSGVYGYTF	TGCGCCAGCAGCTTATCAGGGGTCTATGGCTACACCTTC
.	TRBV12-5	TRBJ2-3	.	CASGLQSIWDTQYF	TGTGCTAGTGGTTTGCAATCCATTTGGGATACGCAGTATTTT
.	TRBV7-9	TRBJ2-5	.	CASSLVWSGLRETQYF	TGTGCCAGCAGCTTAGTTTGGTCGGGACTTAGGGAGACCCAGTACTTC
.	TRBV5-1	TRBJ2-3	TRBD1	CASSLREGAGDTQYF	TGCGCCAGCAGCTTGAGAGAGGGGGCGGGAGATACGCAGTATTTT
.	TRBV3-1/TRBV3-2	TRBJ2-7	TRBD2	CATTSLGAGGGYEQYF	TGTGCCACCACCTCCCTGGGAGCGGGGGGCGGCTACGAGCAGTACTTC
.	TRBV11-2	TRBJ1-4	.	CASGRGFGANEKLFF	TGTGCCAGCGGCAGGGGTTTCGGGGCTAATGAAAAACTGTTTTTT
.	TRBV6-6	TRBJ2-5	.	CASSYPTDQETQYF	TGTGCCAGCAGTTACCCGACTGACCAAGAGACCCAGTACTTC
.	TRBV5-1	TRBJ2-2	.	CASSLVGAGELFF	TGCGCCAGCAGCTTGGTGGGAGCCGGGGAGCTGTTTTTT
.	TRBV7-2	TRBJ2-5	.	CASSLGLQETQYF	TGTGCCAGCAGCTTAGGGCTCCAAGAGACCCAGTACTTC
.	TRBV19	TRBJ1-1	TRBD1	CASSIVTGAEAFF	TGTGCCAGTAGTATCGTTACAGGGGCTGAAGCTTTCTTT
.	TRBV27	TRBJ2-2	TRBD1	CASGRTGGTGELFF	TGTGCCAGCGGAAGGACAGGGGGGACCGGGGAGCTGTTTTTT
.	TRBV2	TRBJ1-4	TRBD1	CASSRGTTNEKLFF	TGTGCCAGCAGCAGGGGGACAACTAATGAAAAACTGTTTTTT
.	TRBV11-3	TRBJ2-3	.	CASTTDGVSTDTQYF	TGTGCCAGCACAACGGATGGAGTTTCCACAGATACGCAGTATTTT
.	TRBV15	TRBJ1-6	.	CATSRDSGGPYNSPLHF	TGTGCCACCAGCAGAGATAGCGGGGGACCCTATAATTCACCCCTCCACTTT
.	TRBV3-1/TRBV3-2	TRBJ2-5	TRBD1	CASRPTGTGKETQYF	TGTGCCAGCAGGCCCACCGGGACAGGGAAAGAGACCCAGTACTTC